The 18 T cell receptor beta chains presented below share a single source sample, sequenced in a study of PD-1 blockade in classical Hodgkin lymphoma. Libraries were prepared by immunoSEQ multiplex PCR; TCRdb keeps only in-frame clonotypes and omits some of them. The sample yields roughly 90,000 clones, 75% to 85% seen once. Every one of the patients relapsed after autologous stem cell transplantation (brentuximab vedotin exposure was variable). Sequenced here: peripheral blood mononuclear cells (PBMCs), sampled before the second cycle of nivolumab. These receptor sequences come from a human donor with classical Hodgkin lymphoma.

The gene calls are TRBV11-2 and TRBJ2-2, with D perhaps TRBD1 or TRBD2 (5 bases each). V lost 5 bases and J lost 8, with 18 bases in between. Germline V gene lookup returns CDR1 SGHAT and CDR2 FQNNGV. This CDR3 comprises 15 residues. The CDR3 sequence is CASSPPGALRGELFF. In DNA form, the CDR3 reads TGTGCCAGCAGCCCTCCCGGGGCTCTTAGGGGGGAGCTGTTTTTT.

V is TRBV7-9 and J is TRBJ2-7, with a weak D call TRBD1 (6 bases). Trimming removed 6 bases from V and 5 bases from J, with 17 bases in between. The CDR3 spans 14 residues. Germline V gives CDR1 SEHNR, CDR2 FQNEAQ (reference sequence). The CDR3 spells CASRLEMGANEQYF. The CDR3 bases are TGTGCCAGCAGACTAGAAATGGGGGCCAACGAGCAGTACTTC.

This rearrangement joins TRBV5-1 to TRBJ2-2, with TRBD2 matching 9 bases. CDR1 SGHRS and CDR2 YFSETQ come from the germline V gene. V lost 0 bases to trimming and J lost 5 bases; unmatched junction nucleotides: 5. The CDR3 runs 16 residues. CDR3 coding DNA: TGCGCCAGCAGCTTGGGAGTAGCGGGAGTTACCGGGGAGCTGTTTTTT. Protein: CASSLGVAGVTGELFF.

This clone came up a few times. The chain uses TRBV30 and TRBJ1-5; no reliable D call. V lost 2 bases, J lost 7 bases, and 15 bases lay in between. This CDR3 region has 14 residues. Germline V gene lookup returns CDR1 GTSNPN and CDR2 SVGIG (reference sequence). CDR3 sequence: CAWSISTGGQPQHF. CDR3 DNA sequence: TGTGCCTGGAGTATCTCCACCGGCGGGCAGCCCCAGCATTTT.

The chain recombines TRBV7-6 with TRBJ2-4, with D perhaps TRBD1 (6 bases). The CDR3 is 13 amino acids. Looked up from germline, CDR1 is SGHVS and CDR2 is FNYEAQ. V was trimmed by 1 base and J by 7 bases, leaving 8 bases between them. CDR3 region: CASSLDRANIQYF. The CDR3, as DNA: TGTGCCAGCAGCTTAGACAGGGCTAACATTCAGTACTTC.

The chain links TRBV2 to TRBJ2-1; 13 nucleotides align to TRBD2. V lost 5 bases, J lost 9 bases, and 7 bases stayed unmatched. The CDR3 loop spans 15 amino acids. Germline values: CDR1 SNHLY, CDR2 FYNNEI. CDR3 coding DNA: TGTGCCAGCAGTTGGGGGGGACTAGCGGGAAGTGAGCAGTTCTTC. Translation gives CASSWGGLAGSEQFF. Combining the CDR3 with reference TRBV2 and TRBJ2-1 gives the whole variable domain EPEVTQTPSHQVTQMGQEVILRCVPISNHLYFYWYRQILGQKVEFLVSFYNNEISEKSEIFDDQFSVERPDGSNFTLKIRSTKLEDSAMYFCASSWGGLAGSEQFFGPGTRLTVL.

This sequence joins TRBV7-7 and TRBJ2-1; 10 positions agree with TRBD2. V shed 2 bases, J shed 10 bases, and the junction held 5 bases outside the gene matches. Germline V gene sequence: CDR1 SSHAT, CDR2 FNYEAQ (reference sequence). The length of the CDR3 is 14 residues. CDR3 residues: CASSLSGTSVEQFF. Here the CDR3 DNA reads TGTGCCAGCAGCTTATCTGGGACTAGCGTCGAGCAGTTCTTC.

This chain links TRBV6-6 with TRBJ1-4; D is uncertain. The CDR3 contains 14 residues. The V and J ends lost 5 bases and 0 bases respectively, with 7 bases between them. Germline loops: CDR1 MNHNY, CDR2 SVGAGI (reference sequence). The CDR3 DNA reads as TGTGCCAGCAGTCCCCGCTCAACTAATGAAAAACTGTTTTTT. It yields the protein CASSPRSTNEKLFF.

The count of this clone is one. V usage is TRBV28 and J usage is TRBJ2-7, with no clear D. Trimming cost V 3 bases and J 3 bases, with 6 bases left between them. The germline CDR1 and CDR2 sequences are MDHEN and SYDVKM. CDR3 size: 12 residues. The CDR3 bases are TGTGCCAGCAGTTTCACCTTCTACGAGCAGTACTTC. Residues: CASSFTFYEQYF.

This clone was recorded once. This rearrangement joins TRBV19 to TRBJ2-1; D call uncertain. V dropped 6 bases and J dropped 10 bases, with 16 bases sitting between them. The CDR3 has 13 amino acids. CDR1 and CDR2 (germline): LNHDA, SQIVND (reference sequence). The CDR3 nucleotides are TGTGCCAGTAGCCTTCTTAGTGCCGACGAGCAGTTCTTC. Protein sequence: CASSLLSADEQFF.

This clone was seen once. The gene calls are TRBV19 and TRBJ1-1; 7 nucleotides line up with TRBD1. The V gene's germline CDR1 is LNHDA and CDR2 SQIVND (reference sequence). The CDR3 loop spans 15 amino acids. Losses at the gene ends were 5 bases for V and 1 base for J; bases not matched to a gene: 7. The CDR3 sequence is CASSGWAGGNTEAFF. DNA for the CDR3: TGTGCCAGTAGTGGCTGGGCAGGGGGGAACACTGAAGCTTTCTTT.

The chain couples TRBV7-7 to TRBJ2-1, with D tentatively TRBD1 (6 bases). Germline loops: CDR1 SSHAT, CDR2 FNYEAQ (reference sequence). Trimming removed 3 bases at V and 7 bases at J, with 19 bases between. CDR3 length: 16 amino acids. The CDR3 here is CASSLSPTKGDNEQFF. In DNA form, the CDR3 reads TGTGCCAGCAGCTTGAGTCCTACCAAGGGGGATAATGAGCAGTTCTTC.

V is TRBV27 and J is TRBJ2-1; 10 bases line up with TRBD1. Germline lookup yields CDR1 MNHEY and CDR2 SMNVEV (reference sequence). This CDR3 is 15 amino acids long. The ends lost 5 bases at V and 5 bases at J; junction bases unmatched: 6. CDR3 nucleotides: TGTGCCAGCAGTCCGGGACAGGGGCCGCACAATGAGCAGTTCTTC. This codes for CASSPGQGPHNEQFF.

The CDR3 here is CATSNMPGGAYEQYF. The CDR3 DNA reads TGTGCCACCAGCAATATGCCAGGGGGGGCCTACGAGCAGTACTTC. The chain is built from TRBV15 and TRBJ2-7; D possibly matches TRBD1 or TRBD2 (7 bases each). Germline lookup yields CDR1 LNHNV and CDR2 YYDKDF (reference sequence). This CDR3 spans 15 amino acids. V lost 4 bases to trimming and J lost 2 bases, with 15 bases between them.

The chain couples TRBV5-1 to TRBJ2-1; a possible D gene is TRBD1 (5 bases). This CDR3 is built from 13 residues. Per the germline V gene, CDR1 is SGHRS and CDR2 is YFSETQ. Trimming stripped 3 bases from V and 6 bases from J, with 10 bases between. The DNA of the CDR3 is TGCGCCAGCAGCTCACAGGTAGGCAATGAGCAGTTCTTC. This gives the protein CASSSQVGNEQFF.

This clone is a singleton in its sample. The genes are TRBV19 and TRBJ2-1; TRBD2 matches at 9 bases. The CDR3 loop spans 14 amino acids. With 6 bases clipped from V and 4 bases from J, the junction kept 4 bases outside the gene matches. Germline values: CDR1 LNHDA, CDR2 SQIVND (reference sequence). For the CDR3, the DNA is TGTGCCAGTAGGGGACTAGCAGGATACAATGAGCAGTTCTTC. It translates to CASRGLAGYNEQFF.

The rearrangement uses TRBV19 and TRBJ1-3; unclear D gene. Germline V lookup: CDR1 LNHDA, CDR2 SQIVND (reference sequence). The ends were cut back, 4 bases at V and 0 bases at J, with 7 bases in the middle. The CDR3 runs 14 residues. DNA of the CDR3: TGTGCCAGTAGTACCACTCCCTCTGGAAACACCATATATTTT. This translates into CASSTTPSGNTIYF. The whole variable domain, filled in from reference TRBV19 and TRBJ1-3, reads DGGITQSPKYLFRKEGQNVTLSCEQNLNHDAMYWYRQDPGQGLRLIYYSQIVNDFQKGDIAEGYSVSREKKESFPLTVTSAQKNPTAFYLCASSTTPSGNTIYFGEGSWLTVV.

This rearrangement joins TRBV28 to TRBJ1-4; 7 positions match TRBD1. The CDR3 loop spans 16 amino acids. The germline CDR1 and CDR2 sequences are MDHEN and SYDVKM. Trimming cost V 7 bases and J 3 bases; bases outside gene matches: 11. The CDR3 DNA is TGTGCCAGCATCTCGGACAGGAAGGGTGCTAATGAAAAACTGTTTTTT. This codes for CASISDRKGANEKLFF.